This T cell receptor beta chain was captured by sequencing in a study of spatial heterogeneity in lung cancer. Study background: Each distinct TCR and UMI combination averaged more than ten appearances in raw reads.

This clonotype has just a few counts. Antigen unknown. The germline V gene encodes CDR1 GTSNPN and CDR2 SVGIG (reference sequence). J gave up 2 bases and V 5 bases, and 5 bases lay outside the gene matches. The CDR3 spans 14 residues. The sample's time point: sample taken at primary tumor resection. Tumor, nontumor lung or frozen PBMC supplied whole RNA that was sequenced unsorted. Samples were donated by 72 untreated early-stage non-small cell lung cancer patients. All TCR cDNA molecules were individually tagged with a unique molecular identifier. One entry per CDR3 protein results from TCRdb running MiXCR on the 5' RACE reads. The data show around 40,000 distinct CDR3 sequences, with under 7% seen just once and approximately 10% held by the top ten. Study results and caveats: Ubiquitous expanded tumor TCRs were seen in blood more at resection than at follow-up.

The sequences come from PBMCs, collected at surgery. This TCR was recovered from a male donor with early-stage non-small cell lung cancer. This rearrangement joins TRBV30 to TRBJ2-1; 8 bases map to TRBD2. The CDR3 DNA follows: TGTGCCTGGGGGGAAGCGGGGGCCTACAATGAGCAGTTCTTC. Its protein is CAWGEAGAYNEQFF. The variable domain in full, with the rest retrieved from reference TRBV30 and TRBJ2-1, is SQTIHQWPATLVQPVGSPLSLECTVEGTSNPNLYWYRQAAGRGLQLLFYSVGIGQISSEVPQNLSASRPQDRQFILSSKKLLLSDSGFYLCAWGEAGAYNEQFFGPGTRLTVL.